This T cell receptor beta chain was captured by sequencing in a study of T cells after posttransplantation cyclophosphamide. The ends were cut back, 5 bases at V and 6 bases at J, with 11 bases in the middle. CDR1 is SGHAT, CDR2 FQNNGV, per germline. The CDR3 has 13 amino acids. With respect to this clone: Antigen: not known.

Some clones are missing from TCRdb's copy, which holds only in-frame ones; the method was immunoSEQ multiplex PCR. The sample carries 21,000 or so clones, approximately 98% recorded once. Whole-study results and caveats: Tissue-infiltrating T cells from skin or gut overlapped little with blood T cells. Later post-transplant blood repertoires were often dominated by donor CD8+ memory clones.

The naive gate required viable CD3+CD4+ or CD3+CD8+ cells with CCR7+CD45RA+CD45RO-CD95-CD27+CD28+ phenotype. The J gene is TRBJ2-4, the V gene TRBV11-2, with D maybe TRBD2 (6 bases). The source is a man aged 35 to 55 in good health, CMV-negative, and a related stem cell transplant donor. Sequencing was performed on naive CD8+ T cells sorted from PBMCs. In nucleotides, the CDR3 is TGTGCCAGCAGCCCCGGGACTTTAAACATTCAGTACTTC. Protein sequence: CASSPGTLNIQYF.